This passage covers 22 T cell receptor beta chains from one sample sequenced in a study of human T cells and chemical hapten exposure. MiXCR was run by TCRdb on the 5' RACE reads, yielding one entry per CDR3 protein. Seen here are roughly 81,000 distinct CDR3 sequences, roughly 15% observed once, and the top ten hold almost 7%. Someone pulled total RNA out of unfractionated whole blood. These receptors were obtained from a female donor in good health.

The chain combines TRBV2 with TRBJ1-6; D is unclear. Trimming took 2 bases from V and 5 from J, leaving 7 bases between them. The germline V gene encodes CDR1 SNHLY and CDR2 FYNNEI. This CDR3 contains 14 residues. This CDR3 is CASSELVDNSPLHF. CDR3 coding DNA: TGTGCCAGCAGTGAACTGGTGGATAATTCACCCCTCCACTTT.

This chain uses TRBV5-6 with TRBJ2-1; D is possibly TRBD1 or TRBD2 (5 bases each). CDR1 and CDR2 from the germline V gene are SGHDT and YYEEEE. The CDR3 loop spans 14 amino acids. V was pared by 3 bases and J by 10 bases, with 17 bases between. Here the CDR3 DNA reads TGTGCCAGCAGCTGGGGACGGGGCCTGGGGGAGCAGTTCTTC. Translation gives CASSWGRGLGEQFF.

This chain joins TRBV5-6 and TRBJ2-7, with 9 bases fitting TRBD2. This CDR3 spans 15 amino acids. Germline V lookup: CDR1 SGHDT, CDR2 YYEEEE. With 1 base clipped from V and 3 bases from J, the junction kept 5 bases outside the gene matches. CDR3 amino acids: CASSLFPSGNYEQYF. CDR3 DNA sequence: TGTGCCAGCAGCTTGTTTCCTAGCGGGAACTACGAGCAGTACTTC.

Only a few counts were recorded for this clonotype. The genes are TRBV30 and TRBJ1-1, with D maybe TRBD1 (6 bases). The CDR3 has 14 amino acids. The V end lost 7 bases, the J end lost 11 bases, and 26 bases lay between the germline ends. CDR1 is GTSNPN, CDR2 SVGIG, per germline (reference sequence). CDR3 nucleotide sequence: TGTGCCTCCCAGTTGGGGGGCACGATAGTAAAGGCTTTCTTT. Translating gives CASQLGGTIVKAFF.

A few counts support this clonotype. The genes are TRBV5-1 and TRBJ1-1, with 9 bases that match TRBD1. Germline CDR1 reads SGHRS; CDR2 reads YFSETQ. The CDR3 is 14 amino acids. The V gene end was trimmed by 5 bases and the J gene end by 1 base; junction bases not matched to a gene: 3. The CDR3 DNA reads TGCGCCAGCAGTACAGGGGGCGCGAACACTGAAGCTTTCTTT. It yields the protein CASSTGGANTEAFF.

This clonotype was picked up a small number of times. The chain uses TRBV7-2 and TRBJ1-1, with D unclear. Trimming pared 1 base from V and 3 bases from J, leaving 12 bases between. The CDR3 sequence is 15 residues long. Germline lookup yields CDR1 SGHTA and CDR2 FQGNSA. The CDR3 DNA reads TGTGCCAGCAGCTTAGATTTCGTCGGTGACACTGAAGCTTTCTTT. Translation gives CASSLDFVGDTEAFF.

This clonotype has only a few counts. The chain recombines TRBV5-1 with TRBJ1-2, with 9 bases identical to TRBD1. Trimming cost V 2 bases and J 1 base; bases outside gene matches: 6. Germline CDR1 reads SGHRS; CDR2 reads YFSETQ. This CDR3 is built from 16 residues. The CDR3 nucleotides read TGCGCCAGCAGCTTAGGGACAGGGATCCTTAACTATGGCTACACCTTC. Translation: CASSLGTGILNYGYTF.

This chain joins TRBV28 and TRBJ1-6; D ambiguous. CDR1 and CDR2 from the germline V gene are MDHEN and SYDVKM. V lost 6 bases and J 6 bases, leaving 6 bases between the germline ends. The CDR3 covers 12 residues. The CDR3 coding sequence is TGTGCCAGCAGCCTACGTAATTCACCCCTCCACTTT. Residues: CASSLRNSPLHF.

V usage is TRBV5-1 and J usage is TRBJ1-6; 10 nucleotides match TRBD1. CDR1 is SGHRS, CDR2 YFSETQ, per germline. CDR3 length: 16 residues. V lost 3 bases, J lost 8 bases, and 8 bases stayed unmatched. CDR3 sequence reads: CASSSQPGQGYSPLHF. The DNA for the CDR3 is TGCGCCAGCAGCTCCCAACCGGGACAGGGGTATTCACCCCTCCACTTT.

This clonotype was observed a few times. This rearrangement joins TRBV12-3 or TRBV12-4 to TRBJ1-6; D not resolved. This CDR3 comprises 13 residues. V lost 5 bases and J lost 5, with 7 bases in between. The CDR3 sequence: CASSLPNNSPLHF. In DNA, the CDR3 is TGTGCCAGCAGTCTTCCGAATAATTCACCCCTCCACTTT.

V and J are TRBV19 and TRBJ2-1; 7 nucleotides line up with TRBD1. Trimming took 3 bases from V and 2 from J; bases not matched to a gene: 7. The germline V gene has CDR1 LNHDA and CDR2 SQIVND (reference sequence). The CDR3 is made up of 16 amino acids. The CDR3 here is CASSISGGITYNEQFF. The CDR3 DNA sequence: TGTGCCAGTAGTATTTCAGGGGGAATCACCTACAATGAGCAGTTCTTC.

The chain employs TRBV3-1 and TRBJ2-7, with a tentative D call TRBD2 (6 bases). The CDR3 length is 13 residues. V was pared by 3 bases and J by 2 bases, with 8 bases between. Germline-derived CDR1 and CDR2 are LGHDT and YNNKEL (reference sequence). The CDR3 DNA reads as TGTGCCAGCAGCCAGGCGGGACCCTACGAGCAGTACTTC. Encoded protein: CASSQAGPYEQYF.

The table lists this clonotype with a few counts. The chain couples TRBV12-3 or TRBV12-4 to TRBJ2-5; D is unclear. V was shortened by 6 bases and J by 2 bases, with 22 bases between the two germline ends. This CDR3 spans 17 amino acids. CDR3 sequence: CASRDKQRPGGQETQYF. The CDR3 DNA sequence: TGTGCCAGCAGGGATAAGCAGCGCCCAGGTGGACAAGAGACCCAGTACTTC.

This clonotype was detected a few times. The CDR3 DNA is TGTGCCAGCAGTTTATCGGCGGGATCTGGAAACACCATATATTTT. Protein: CASSLSAGSGNTIYF. This chain links TRBV27 with TRBJ1-3, with D uncertain. The CDR3 loop spans 15 amino acids. Trimming shortened V by 0 bases and J by 1 base, and 7 bases separated the two germline ends. Germline CDR1 is MNHEY and CDR2 is SMNVEV (reference sequence).

Only a few counts were recorded for this clonotype. The V call is TRBV3-1, the J call TRBJ1-2; D is unclear. This CDR3 spans 12 amino acids. V lost 1 base, J lost 6 bases, and 6 bases lay in between. The V gene's germline CDR1 is LGHDT and CDR2 YNNKEL (reference sequence). The CDR3 is CASSQVTNGYTF. The CDR3 DNA reads as TGTGCCAGCAGCCAAGTTACGAATGGCTACACCTTC.

This clonotype counts as medium-sized. This rearrangement joins TRBV7-2 to TRBJ1-6; D perhaps matches TRBD1 (6 bases). Germline loops: CDR1 SGHTA, CDR2 FQGNSA. The CDR3 runs 16 residues. V lost 1 base, J lost 5 bases, and 12 bases lay in between. In DNA form, the CDR3 reads TGTGCCAGCAGCTTAGGATCACCAGGGGATAATTCACCCCTCCACTTT. It translates to CASSLGSPGDNSPLHF.

In its sample, this clonotype was seen many times. This chain joins TRBV3-1 and TRBJ2-1, with 8 bases matching TRBD2. The V and J ends lost 0 bases and 5 bases, in that order; junction bases with no gene match: 9. Per the germline V gene, CDR1 is LGHDT and CDR2 is YNNKEL (reference sequence). CDR3 length equals 17 residues. The CDR3 DNA is TGTGCCAGCAGCCAAGATTTTGGCCTAGCGGGCCACAATGAGCAGTTCTTC. Translating it yields CASSQDFGLAGHNEQFF.

CDR3 sequence (DNA): TGTGCCAGCAGCTTAGACTATTCCAGCGGGGAGCTGTTTTTT. It encodes CASSLDYSSGELFF. This sequence joins TRBV11-2 and TRBJ2-2; D remains ambiguous. Germline loops: CDR1 SGHAT, CDR2 FQNNGV. The length of the CDR3 is 14 residues. V lost 0 bases and J 7 bases, leaving 9 bases between the germline ends.

This clonotype was counted between two and nine times. V usage is TRBV7-9 and J usage is TRBJ1-2, with TRBD1 matching over 10 bases. Per germline, CDR1 SEHNR and CDR2 FQNEAQ (reference sequence). The CDR3 spans 14 residues. The V and J ends lost 4 bases and 3 bases, in that order; junction bases with no gene match: 2. CDR3 nucleotides: TGTGCCAGCAGCTGGACAGGGGGGGACTATGGCTACACCTTC. Its translation is CASSWTGGDYGYTF.

This sequence joins TRBV7-8 and TRBJ1-6; TRBD1 agrees at 8 bases. V gave up 2 bases and J gave up 8 bases; unmatched junction bases: 8. CDR1 and CDR2 from the germline V gene are SGHVS and FQNEAQ. The CDR3 consists of 16 residues. The CDR3 region is CASSLKRVQGDSPLHF. CDR3 nucleotides: TGTGCCAGCAGCTTAAAAAGGGTACAGGGGGATTCACCCCTCCACTTT.

This clonotype has more than one count but fewer than ten. The chain recombines TRBV5-1 with TRBJ2-7, with D hard to call. V was shortened by 0 bases and J by 3 bases, with 10 bases between the two germline ends. The CDR3 runs to 14 residues. Germline assignment: CDR1 SGHRS and CDR2 YFSETQ. The CDR3 bases are TGCGCCAGCAGCTTGGGGGCGCAGGACTACGAGCAGTACTTC. Residues: CASSLGAQDYEQYF.

This clonotype came up a few times. The rearrangement joins TRBV2 to TRBJ1-4; D perhaps matches TRBD1 (5 bases). V dropped 1 base and J dropped 4 bases, with 10 bases sitting between them. CDR1 is SNHLY, CDR2 FYNNEI, per germline. The CDR3 has 15 amino acids. CDR3 amino acids: CASSEGSRVNEKLFF. CDR3 DNA sequence: TGTGCCAGCAGTGAAGGGTCCAGGGTTAATGAAAAACTGTTTTTT.